This T cell receptor beta chain was retrieved from a study of chemoradiotherapy in HPV16-positive cancers. Across the study: A couple of HPV16-positive patients' cells yielded candidate HPV-specific clones and common motifs.

General observations from the study: In HPV16-positive patients, HPV-responsive T-cell expansion tracked better recurrence-free survival.

Repertoires were sampled repeatedly during chemoradiotherapy. Sequencing was performed with immunoSEQ multiplex PCR; in TCRdb, only in-frame clones are kept and a portion is missing. Of roughly 14,000 clones in the sample, approximately 72% were seen once. The CDR3 totals 13 residues. Trimming removed 6 bases from V and 13 bases from J; junction bases left unmatched: 13. Germline V CDR1 and CDR2: SEHNR, FQNEAQ (reference sequence). In the case of this clone: Its target is not known.

This TCR derives from a human donor with HPV-associated anogenital cancer. This specimen was collected from a patient who underwent chemoradiotherapy. The rearrangement links TRBV7-9 to TRBJ1-1, with 8 bases that match TRBD1. The CDR3 DNA reads TGTGCCAGCAGTATTCTGGACAGGGAGAGGATTTTCTTT. This sequence encodes CASSILDRERIFF.